This T cell receptor (beta chain) was captured by sequencing in a study of blood T cell repertoires in COVID-19. Trimming shortened V by 2 bases and J by 6 bases, and 14 bases separated the two germline ends. CDR3 size: 14 residues. Germline V gene lookup returns CDR1 MDHEN and CDR2 SYDVKM. Sequencing was performed with immunoSEQ multiplex PCR; in TCRdb, only in-frame clones are kept and a portion is missing. The sample records around 130,000 clones, approximately 81% being singletons. The source material was peripheral blood. This sequence joins TRBV28 and TRBJ2-7; maybe TRBD1 (6 bases). This TCR was recovered from a man aged 55 to 70 with acute or convalescent COVID-19. In DNA, the CDR3 is TGTGCCAGCAGTTTAGGGACATTCCCTGCCGAGCAGTACTTC. Amino acids: CASSLGTFPAEQYF.